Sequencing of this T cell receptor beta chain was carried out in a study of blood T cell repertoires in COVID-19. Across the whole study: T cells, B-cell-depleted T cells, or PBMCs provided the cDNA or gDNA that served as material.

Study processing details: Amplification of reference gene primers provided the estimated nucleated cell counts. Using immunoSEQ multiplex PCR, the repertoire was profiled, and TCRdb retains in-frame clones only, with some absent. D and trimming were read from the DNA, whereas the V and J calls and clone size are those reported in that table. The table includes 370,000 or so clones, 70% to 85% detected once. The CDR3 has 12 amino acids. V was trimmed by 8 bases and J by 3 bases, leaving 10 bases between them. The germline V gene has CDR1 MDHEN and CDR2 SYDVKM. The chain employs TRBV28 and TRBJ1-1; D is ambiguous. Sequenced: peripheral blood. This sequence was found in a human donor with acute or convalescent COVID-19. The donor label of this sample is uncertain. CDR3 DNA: TGTGCCAGCTGGGCGGGGTACACTGAAGCTTTCTTT. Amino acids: CASWAGYTEAFF.